The T cell receptor (beta chain) described here comes from a study of T cell responses to AZD1222 COVID-19 vaccine. In this sample, this clone turned up once. CDR1 SGHTA and CDR2 FQGNSA come from the germline V gene. The CDR3 runs to 14 residues. Trimming took 3 bases from V and 11 from J, leaving 19 bases between them. Measured with immunoSEQ multiplex PCR; TCRdb has only the in-frame clones, and not every one. There are 100,000 to 150,000 clones in the sample; about 90% occur only once, and 5% to 6% lies in the top ten. The source is an adult in good health. Sequencing used peripheral blood, obtained on day 0 of AZD1222 vaccination. The gene calls are TRBV7-2 and TRBJ1-1, with a possible D match to TRBD1 (5 bases). The CDR3 reads CASSLGQGPGAAFF. The CDR3 DNA reads as TGTGCCAGCAGCTTGGGCCAGGGTCCCGGGGCGGCTTTCTTT.